This is a list of T cell receptor beta chains from one sample in a study of cytomegalovirus exposure and HLA in healthy donors. Sequencing was performed with immunoSEQ multiplex PCR; in TCRdb, only in-frame clones are kept and a portion is missing. The table includes some 98,000 clones, roughly three quarters detected once. Sequenced material: PBMCs. The receptor source for this set is a man in his forties in good health and CMV-seronegative. CDR3s leave out the opening cysteine and the closing phenylalanine or tryptophan. Clone size is shown for a subset of rows, as once, few, many or a class of expanded clone.

.,TRBJ1-1,TRBV7-9,ASSSSRLGQTELYTEAF
few,TRBJ1-2,TRBV25-1,ASSDSTSRGYT
few,TRBJ2-1,TRBV6-4,ASSDGQGNDEQF
.,TRBJ1-2,TRBV5-1,ASSLAGVYGYT
once,TRBJ1-1,TRBV9,ASSASVQNTEAF
.,TRBJ2-2,TRBV5-1,ASSNTQGNTGELF
.,TRBJ1-1,TRBV7-2,ASSRGQGAAEAF
once,TRBJ2-2,TRBV4-1,ASSLGGSLNTGELF
.,TRBJ1-2,TRBV5-1,ASSLSVPGTGPYGYT
.,TRBJ2-4,TRBV6-1,ASSAVPGQGLGGNIQY
.,TRBJ2-7,TRBV18,ASSPHPPGNAGEQY
.,TRBJ2-5,TRBV5-6,ASSLVLSGGAGETQY
.,TRBJ1-2,TRBV7-6,ASSPRTGGLYGYT
.,TRBJ1-3,TRBV5-1,ASSTGTAQGNTIY
.,TRBJ2-3,TRBV18,ASSPTSGGAGDTQY